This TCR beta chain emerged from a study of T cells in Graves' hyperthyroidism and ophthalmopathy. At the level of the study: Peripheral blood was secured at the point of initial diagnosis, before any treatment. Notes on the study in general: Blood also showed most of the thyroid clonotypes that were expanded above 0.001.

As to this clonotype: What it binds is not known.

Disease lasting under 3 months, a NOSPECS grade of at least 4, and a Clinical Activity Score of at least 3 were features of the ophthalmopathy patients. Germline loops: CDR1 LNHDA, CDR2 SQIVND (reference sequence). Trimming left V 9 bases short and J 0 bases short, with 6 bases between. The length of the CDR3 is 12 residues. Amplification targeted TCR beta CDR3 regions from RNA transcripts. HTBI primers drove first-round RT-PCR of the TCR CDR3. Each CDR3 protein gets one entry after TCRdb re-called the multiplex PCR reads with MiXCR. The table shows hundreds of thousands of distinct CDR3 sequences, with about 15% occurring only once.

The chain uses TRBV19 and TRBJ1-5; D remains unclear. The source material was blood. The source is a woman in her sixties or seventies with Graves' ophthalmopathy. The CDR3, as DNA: TGTGCCAGACAGAGTAGCAATCAGCCCCAGCATTTT. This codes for CARQSSNQPQHF.